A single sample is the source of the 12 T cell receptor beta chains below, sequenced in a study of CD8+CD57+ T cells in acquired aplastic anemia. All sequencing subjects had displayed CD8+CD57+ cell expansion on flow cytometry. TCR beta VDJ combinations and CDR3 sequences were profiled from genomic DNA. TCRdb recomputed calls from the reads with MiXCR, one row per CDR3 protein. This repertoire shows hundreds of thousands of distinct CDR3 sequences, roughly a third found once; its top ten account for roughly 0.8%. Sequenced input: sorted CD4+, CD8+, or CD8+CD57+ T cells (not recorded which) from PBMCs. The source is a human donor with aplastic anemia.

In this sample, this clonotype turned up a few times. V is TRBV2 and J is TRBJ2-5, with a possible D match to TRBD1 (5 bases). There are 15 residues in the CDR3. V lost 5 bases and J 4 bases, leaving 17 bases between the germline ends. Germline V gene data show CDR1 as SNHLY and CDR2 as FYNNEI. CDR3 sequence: CASSLGSRVGETQYF. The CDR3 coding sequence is TGTGCCAGCAGTTTAGGAAGCAGGGTCGGAGAGACCCAGTACTTC.

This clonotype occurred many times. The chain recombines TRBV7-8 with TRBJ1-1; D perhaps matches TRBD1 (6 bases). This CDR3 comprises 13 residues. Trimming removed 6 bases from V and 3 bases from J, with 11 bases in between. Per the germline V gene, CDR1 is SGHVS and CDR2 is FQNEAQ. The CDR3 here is CASRKDSHTEAFF. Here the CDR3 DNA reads TGTGCCAGCAGAAAGGACAGCCACACTGAAGCTTTCTTT.

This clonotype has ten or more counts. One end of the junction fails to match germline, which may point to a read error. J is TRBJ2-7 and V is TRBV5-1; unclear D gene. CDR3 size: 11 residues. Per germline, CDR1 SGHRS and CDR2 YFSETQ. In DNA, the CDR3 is TGTGCCAGCAGCTCCAACTACGAGCAGTACTTC. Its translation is CASSSNYEQYF.

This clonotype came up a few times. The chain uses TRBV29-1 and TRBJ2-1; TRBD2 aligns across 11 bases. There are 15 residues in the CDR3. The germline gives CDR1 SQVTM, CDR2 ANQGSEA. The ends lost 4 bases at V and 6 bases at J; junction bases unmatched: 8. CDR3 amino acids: CSVGQLAGVANEQFF. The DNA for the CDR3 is TGCAGCGTTGGGCAACTAGCGGGAGTGGCCAATGAGCAGTTCTTC.

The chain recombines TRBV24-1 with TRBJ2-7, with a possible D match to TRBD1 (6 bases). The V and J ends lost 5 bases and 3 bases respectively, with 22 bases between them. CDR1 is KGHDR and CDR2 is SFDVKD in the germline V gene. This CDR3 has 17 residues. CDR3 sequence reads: CATSAASGEVYYYEQYF. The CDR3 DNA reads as TGTGCCACCAGTGCCGCGTCAGGGGAAGTCTACTACTACGAGCAGTACTTC.

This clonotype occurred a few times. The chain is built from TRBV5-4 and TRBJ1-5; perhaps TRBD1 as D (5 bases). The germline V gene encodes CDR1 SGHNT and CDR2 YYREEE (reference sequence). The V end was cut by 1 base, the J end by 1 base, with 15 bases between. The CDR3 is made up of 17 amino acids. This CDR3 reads CASSLRAGTTSNQPQHF. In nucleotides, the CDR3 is TGTGCCAGCAGCTTGCGCGCAGGGACGACAAGCAATCAGCCCCAGCATTTT.

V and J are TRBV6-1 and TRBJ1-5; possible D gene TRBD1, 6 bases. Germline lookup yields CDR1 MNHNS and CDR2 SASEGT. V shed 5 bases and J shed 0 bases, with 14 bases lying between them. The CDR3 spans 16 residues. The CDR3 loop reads CASSQSSGVSNQPQHF. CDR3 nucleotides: TGTGCCAGCAGTCAATCTTCAGGGGTTAGCAATCAGCCCCAGCATTTT.

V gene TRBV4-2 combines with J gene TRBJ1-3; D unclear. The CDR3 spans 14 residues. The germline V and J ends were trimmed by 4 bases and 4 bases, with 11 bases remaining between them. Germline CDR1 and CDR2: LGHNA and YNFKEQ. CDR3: CASSRTGTGNTIYF. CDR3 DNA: TGTGCCAGCAGCCGTACGGGAACGGGAAACACCATATATTTT.

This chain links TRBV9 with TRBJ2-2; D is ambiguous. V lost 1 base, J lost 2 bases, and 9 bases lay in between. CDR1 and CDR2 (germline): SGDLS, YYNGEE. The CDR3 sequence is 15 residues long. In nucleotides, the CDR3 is TGTGCCAGCAGCGTATTGGTTCAAAACACCGGGGAGCTGTTTTTT. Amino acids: CASSVLVQNTGELFF.

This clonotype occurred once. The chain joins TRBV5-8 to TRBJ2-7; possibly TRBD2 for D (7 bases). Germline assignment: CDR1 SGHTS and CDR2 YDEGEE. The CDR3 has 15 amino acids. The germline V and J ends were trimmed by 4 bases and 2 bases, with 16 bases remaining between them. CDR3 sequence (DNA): TGTGCCAGCAGCAACGCGGGGGCCTCCCCCTACGAGCAGTACTTC. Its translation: CASSNAGASPYEQYF.

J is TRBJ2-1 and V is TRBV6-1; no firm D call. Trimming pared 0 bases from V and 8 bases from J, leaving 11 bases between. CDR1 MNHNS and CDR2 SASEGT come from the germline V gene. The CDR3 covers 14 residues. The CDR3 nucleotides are TGTGCCAGCAGTGAAGCGGGCCCGGTGTATGAGCAGTTCTTC. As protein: CASSEAGPVYEQFF.

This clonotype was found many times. CDR3 amino acids: CASSQGGSGEQYF. CDR3 coding DNA: TGTGCCAGCAGCCAAGGTGGGAGTGGCGAGCAGTACTTC. The rearrangement links TRBV14 to TRBJ2-7, with D possibly TRBD2 on 5 matching bases. In germline, CDR1 is SGHDN, CDR2 FVKESK. CDR3 size: 13 residues. Trimming removed 1 base at V and 6 bases at J, with 10 bases between.